The 2 T cell receptor beta chains below were found in one sample sequenced in a study. Treg sorting used a CD4+CD25+CD127-/low gate. One entry per CDR3 protein results from TCRdb running MiXCR on the 5' RACE reads. This sample has 35,000 to 50,000 distinct CDR3 sequences, with 20% to 25% found just once. Sequencing was done on a sample of Tregs sorted from blood. The receptors shown here come from a female donor with breast cancer.

This clonotype was recorded a few times. This chain links TRBV15 with TRBJ1-4; unclear D gene. The CDR3 has 14 residues. Germline V gene lookup returns CDR1 LNHNV and CDR2 YYDKDF (reference sequence). The germline V and J ends were trimmed by 0 bases and 14 bases, with 16 bases remaining between them. As DNA, the CDR3 is TGTGCCACCAGCAGAGATGGTGGGTTACGCGGCCTGTTTTTT. This sequence encodes CATSRDGGLRGLFF.

Note on this clonotype: A much bigger clone sits one base away, suggesting this may be a read error. The chain joins TRBV11-1 to TRBJ2-7, with D perhaps being TRBD1 or TRBD2 (5 bases each). The ends were cut back, 4 bases at V and 3 bases at J, with 13 bases in the middle. The V gene's germline CDR1 is SGHAT and CDR2 FQDESV (reference sequence). This CDR3 comprises 14 residues. CDR3 region: CASSSAGTFYEQYF. The CDR3 nucleotides read TGTGCCAGCAGCTCAGCCGGGACCTTCTACGAGCAGTACTTC. Filled out from reference TRBV11-1 and TRBJ2-7, the complete variable domain reads EAEVAQSPRYKITEKSQAVAFWCDPISGHATLYWYRQILGQGPELLVQFQDESVVDDSQLPKDRFSAERLKGVDSTLKIQPAELGDSAMYLCASSSAGTFYEQYFGPGTRLTVT.